A single sample is the source of the 29 T cell receptor beta chains below, sequenced in a study of regulatory T cells in long-lasting Graves disease. CDR3 regions were amplified by Arm-PCR using iRepertoire HTBI primers to build TCR beta libraries. TCRdb analysed the multiplex PCR reads with MiXCR anew, one entry per CDR3 protein. The top ten clones hold 20% to 25% of a sample with about 420,000 distinct CDR3 sequences, approximately 16% of them seen once. The time point was: newly diagnosed GD, antithyroid drugs for less than 3 months. The TCR library was prepared using RNA isolated from PBMCs. In addition, the sample was reused for a study of T cells in Graves' hyperthyroidism and ophthalmopathy.

Source: peripheral blood mononuclear cells (PBMCs), taken at new diagnosis, from a patient treated with antithyroid drugs. These receptors all come from a woman between 18 and 29 years old with Graves disease.

This clonotype was seen ten or more times. V gene TRBV7-3 combines with J gene TRBJ2-1, with D unclear. Per germline, CDR1 SGHTA and CDR2 FQGTGA. V dropped 5 bases and J dropped 5 bases, with 13 bases sitting between them. There are 14 residues in the CDR3. CDR3 residues: CASSLGRRNNEQFF. CDR3 nucleotides: TGTGCCAGCAGCCTCGGACGTAGGAACAATGAGCAGTTCTTC.

The chain is built from TRBV28 and TRBJ2-7; TRBD1 aligns across 10 bases. The CDR3 has 15 residues. In germline, CDR1 is MDHEN, CDR2 SYDVKM. V shed 5 bases, J shed 1 base, and the junction held 5 bases outside the gene matches. The CDR3 loop reads CASSTPGQGSYEQYF. Here the CDR3 DNA reads TGTGCCAGCAGTACGCCGGGACAGGGGTCCTACGAGCAGTACTTC. Based on the CDR3 plus reference TRBV28 and TRBJ2-7, the full variable domain is DVKVTQSSRYLVKRTGEKVFLECVQDMDHENMFWYRQDPGLGLRLIYFSYDVKMKEKGDIPEGYSVSREKKERFSLILESASTNQTSMYLCASSTPGQGSYEQYFGPGTRLTVT.

This clonotype was observed at least ten times. The CDR3 coding sequence is TGTGCCAGCAGCCCCGGACAGGGTTTTTCTGAAGCTTTCTTT. Translation: CASSPGQGFSEAFF. The J gene is TRBJ1-1, the V gene TRBV7-9; TRBD1 matches 8 bases. V lost 5 bases to trimming and J lost 6 bases; unmatched junction nucleotides: 8. Germline V gene sequence: CDR1 SEHNR, CDR2 FQNEAQ (reference sequence). This CDR3 spans 14 amino acids.

This clonotype occurred a few times. The rearrangement links TRBV6-2 or TRBV6-3 to TRBJ1-4; 7 nucleotides align to TRBD1. The length of the CDR3 is 17 residues. The junction had 12 bases not matched to a gene; V was cut back by 2 bases and J by 6 bases. Germline assignment: CDR1 MNHEY and CDR2 SVGEGT. The CDR3 protein is CASSYTRQGKSDEKLFF. In DNA form, the CDR3 reads TGTGCCAGCAGTTACACCCGACAGGGAAAGAGTGATGAAAAACTGTTTTTT.

This clonotype came up many times. The gene calls are TRBV6-5 and TRBJ2-5; TRBD2 matches at 10 bases. CDR1 MNHEY and CDR2 SVGAGI come from the germline V gene. This CDR3 has 17 amino acids. Germline trimming cut 0 bases from V and 5 bases from J; bases unmatched to any gene: 9. Here the CDR3 reads CASSYSSSGREGETQYF. The CDR3 bases are TGTGCCAGCAGTTACTCGTCTAGCGGGAGAGAAGGGGAGACCCAGTACTTC.

Many counts were recorded for this clonotype. The chain links TRBV20-1 to TRBJ2-3, with 7 nucleotides matching TRBD2. Trimming took 4 bases from V and 2 from J; bases not matched to a gene: 12. This CDR3 has 16 amino acids. CDR1 and CDR2 (germline): DFQATT, SNEGSKA (reference sequence). The CDR3 protein is CSATARASGSTDTQYF. CDR3 nucleotide sequence: TGCAGTGCTACAGCTCGGGCTAGCGGTTCCACAGATACGCAGTATTTT.

This sequence joins TRBV9 and TRBJ2-3, with 7 bases fitting TRBD2. V was pared by 3 bases and J by 0 bases, with 7 bases of the junction left unmatched. Germline CDR1 and CDR2: SGDLS and YYNGEE. This CDR3 comprises 16 residues. DNA for the CDR3: TGTGCCAGCAGCGCACCTAGCGGAGCTAGCACAGATACGCAGTATTTT. Protein: CASSAPSGASTDTQYF.

This clonotype was seen ten or more times. V usage is TRBV11-2 and J usage is TRBJ1-1; the D gene is possibly TRBD1 (6 bases). Trimming removed 1 base at V and 2 bases at J, with 11 bases between. The CDR3 contains 15 residues. Germline loops: CDR1 SGHAT, CDR2 FQNNGV. The CDR3 region has the DNA TGTGCCAGCAGCTTAGCCCCGGACAGTAACACTGAAGCTTTCTTT. This sequence encodes CASSLAPDSNTEAFF.

This clonotype showed up just a few times. The chain uses TRBV19 and TRBJ1-2; 7 bases are shared with TRBD1. Per the germline V gene, CDR1 is LNHDA and CDR2 is SQIVND (reference sequence). The CDR3 has 12 amino acids. V shed 7 bases and J 4 bases; nucleotides not matched to a gene: 3. The CDR3 reads CASTQGFYGYTF. CDR3 in DNA: TGTGCCAGTACACAGGGGTTCTATGGCTACACCTTC. The full variable domain, with the rest looked up from reference TRBV19 and TRBJ1-2, is DGGITQSPKYLFRKEGQNVTLSCEQNLNHDAMYWYRQDPGQGLRLIYYSQIVNDFQKGDIAEGYSVSREKKESFPLTVTSAQKNPTAFYLCASTQGFYGYTFGSGTRLTVV.

This clonotype was counted a few times. This chain connects TRBV20-1 to TRBJ2-4, with 8 positions matching TRBD1. This CDR3 has 15 residues. Germline assignment: CDR1 DFQATT and CDR2 SNEGSKA (reference sequence). J gave up 0 bases and V 3 bases, and 4 bases lay outside the gene matches. The CDR3 here is CSARADREAKNIQYF. CDR3 bases: TGCAGTGCTAGGGCGGACAGGGAAGCCAAAAACATTCAGTACTTC.

In its sample, this clonotype was seen many times. The CDR3 DNA reads as TGTGCCAGCAGTTCTGGGACCGCCCTCCCCGTGGATACGCAGTATTTT. Translating it yields CASSSGTALPVDTQYF. The J gene is TRBJ2-3, the V gene TRBV28; the D gene could be TRBD1 or TRBD2 (5 bases each). The CDR3 is 16 amino acids. Germline lookup yields CDR1 MDHEN and CDR2 SYDVKM. Trimming shortened V by 4 bases and J by 6 bases, and 20 bases separated the two germline ends.

This clonotype was observed a few times. This chain joins TRBV5-1 and TRBJ1-6; D is ambiguous. Germline V gene data show CDR1 as SGHRS and CDR2 as YFSETQ. V dropped 0 bases and J dropped 6 bases, with 19 bases sitting between them. The CDR3 is made up of 18 amino acids. DNA for the CDR3: TGCGCCAGCAGCTTGGAACCCGCGGTTCCAGGAATTAATTCACCCCTCCACTTT. This encodes CASSLEPAVPGINSPLHF.

This clonotype has a handful of counts. The CDR3 here is CASSLEAAGGGYTF. The CDR3 bases are TGTGCCAGCAGCCTAGAGGCGGCGGGGGGTGGCTACACCTTC. V and J are TRBV7-2 and TRBJ1-2; a weak D match, TRBD1 (5 bases). CDR3 length: 14 residues. Looked up from germline, CDR1 is SGHTA and CDR2 is FQGNSA. Trimming cost V 5 bases and J 7 bases, with 17 bases left between them.

This clonotype was seen repeatedly, ten times or more. The CDR3 DNA is TGTGCCAGCAGTCCGGGCCCCTATGGCTACACCTTC. The encoded protein is CASSPGPYGYTF. The chain employs TRBV28 and TRBJ1-2; D gene ambiguous. The CDR3 spans 12 residues. Trimming removed 5 bases at V and 4 bases at J, with 8 bases between. Per germline, CDR1 MDHEN and CDR2 SYDVKM.

This clonotype showed up many times. The chain carries TRBV6-2 or TRBV6-3 and TRBJ2-1; TRBD1 agrees at 8 bases. V lost 7 bases, J lost 8 bases, and 7 bases stayed unmatched. The CDR3 is made up of 13 amino acids. Germline assignment: CDR1 MNHEY and CDR2 SVGEGT. CDR3 residues: CASTVIRGHEQFF. DNA of the CDR3: TGTGCCAGCACAGTTATCAGGGGGCATGAGCAGTTCTTC.

This clonotype has more than one count but fewer than ten. This chain uses TRBV20-1 with TRBJ2-2, with D perhaps matching TRBD1 (5 bases). CDR1 and CDR2 from the germline V gene are DFQATT and SNEGSKA (reference sequence). The V and J ends lost 3 bases and 4 bases respectively, with 12 bases between them. CDR3 length: 14 residues. CDR3 DNA sequence: TGCAGTGCTAGCCACGACAGATCCACCGGGGAGCTGTTTTTT. It encodes CSASHDRSTGELFF.

The V call is TRBV10-3, the J call TRBJ2-2; D call uncertain. Trimming took off 6 bases at V and 0 bases at J, with 5 bases between the two ends. Germline-derived CDR1 and CDR2 are ENHRY and SYGVKD. The length of the CDR3 is 13 residues. The CDR3 DNA reads TGTGCCATCAGCCCTACGAACACCGGGGAGCTGTTTTTT. Translation gives CAISPTNTGELFF.

This clonotype showed up many times. The rearrangement joins TRBV19 to TRBJ2-1; 7 positions agree with TRBD2. V lost 4 bases and J lost 4; bases outside the gene matches: 10. The CDR3 runs 16 residues. Per germline, CDR1 LNHDA and CDR2 SQIVND (reference sequence). The CDR3 is CASSRLGTKSYNEQFF. The CDR3 DNA reads as TGTGCCAGTAGTAGACTTGGGACTAAGTCATACAATGAGCAGTTCTTC.

This clonotype was observed at least ten times. This chain joins TRBV13 and TRBJ2-5, with 7 bases fitting TRBD1. Germline V lookup: CDR1 PRHDT, CDR2 FYEKMQ (reference sequence). V shed 6 bases and J 1 base; nucleotides not matched to a gene: 5. The CDR3 runs 14 residues. This chain's CDR3 is CASSRRDSQETQYF. As DNA, the CDR3 is TGTGCCAGCAGTCGCCGGGACAGCCAAGAGACCCAGTACTTC.

The CDR3 protein is CASSSWKAGGPYEQYF. For the CDR3, the DNA is TGTGCCAGCAGTTCTTGGAAAGCGGGAGGGCCCTACGAGCAGTACTTC. The gene calls are TRBV28 and TRBJ2-7; 10 nucleotides line up with TRBD2. V lost 4 bases to trimming and J lost 2 bases; unmatched junction nucleotides: 8. The CDR3 is 16 amino acids. The germline CDR1 and CDR2 sequences are MDHEN and SYDVKM.

This clonotype has ten or more counts. The chain uses TRBV2 and TRBJ2-7, with D uncertain. Germline CDR1 SNHLY, CDR2 FYNNEI. V was clipped by 5 bases and J by 2 bases, with 10 bases between them. CDR3 length: 13 amino acids. This chain's CDR3 is CASSSYGPYEQYF. Here the CDR3 DNA reads TGTGCCAGCAGTAGTTACGGGCCCTACGAGCAGTACTTC.

Only a few counts were recorded for this clonotype. A much larger clone lies a single base off, so this may be a read error. The chain links TRBV29-1 to TRBJ2-1; 7 positions match TRBD1. The V gene's germline CDR1 is SQVTM and CDR2 ANQGSEA. After removal of 4 bases from V and 4 bases from J, the junction contained 10 bases not matched to a gene. The length of the CDR3 is 15 residues. The CDR3 DNA reads as TGCAGCGTTGTTACGTATGAGACAGGGTACAATGAGCAGTTCTTC. Amino acids: CSVVTYETGYNEQFF.

This clonotype has only a few counts. The chain recombines TRBV7-9 with TRBJ2-1; 10 nucleotides align to TRBD2. Trimming at V came to 5 bases and at J to 0 bases, leaving 7 bases not matched to a gene. Germline CDR1 is SEHNR and CDR2 is FQNEAQ (reference sequence). This CDR3 is built from 17 residues. The CDR3 loop is CASSQGSSGSSYNEQFF. CDR3 in DNA: TGTGCCAGCAGCCAGGGGTCTAGCGGGAGCTCCTACAATGAGCAGTTCTTC.

V is TRBV27 and J is TRBJ2-4, with D possibly matching TRBD2 (6 bases). V gave up 4 bases and J gave up 5 bases, with 15 bases separating them. Germline lookup yields CDR1 MNHEY and CDR2 SMNVEV (reference sequence). The CDR3 contains 15 residues. The CDR3 coding sequence is TGTGCCAGCAGTTATTCGGGACTGACAGAAAACATTCAGTACTTC. Its protein is CASSYSGLTENIQYF.

This clonotype was picked up many times. J is TRBJ2-1 and V is TRBV5-1; 7 bases fit TRBD2. The ends lost 1 base at V and 10 bases at J; junction bases unmatched: 11. The CDR3 covers 15 residues. Germline V gene lookup returns CDR1 SGHRS and CDR2 YFSETQ. CDR3 residues: CASSLLRGGNEEQFF. The CDR3 DNA sequence: TGCGCCAGCAGCTTGCTTCGGGGAGGGAACGAGGAGCAGTTCTTC.

This clonotype was counted ten times or more. This rearrangement joins TRBV7-9 to TRBJ2-1, with TRBD2 as a possible D gene (5 bases). Germline V lookup: CDR1 SEHNR, CDR2 FQNEAQ (reference sequence). The CDR3 spans 13 residues. Trimming stripped 3 bases from V and 6 bases from J, with 9 bases between. CDR3 DNA: TGTGCCAGCAGCTTCGGCAGCGGCAATGAGCAGTTCTTC. As protein: CASSFGSGNEQFF.

This clonotype was seen ten or more times. The chain combines TRBV2 with TRBJ2-1; 8 bases agree with TRBD1. CDR1 and CDR2 (germline): SNHLY, FYNNEI. The V segment lost 7 bases and the J segment 4 bases; nucleotides outside the gene matches: 15. The CDR3 is 17 amino acids. This CDR3 reads CASNYPTSGTGYNEQFF. CDR3 nucleotides: TGTGCCAGCAACTACCCAACTTCCGGGACAGGTTACAATGAGCAGTTCTTC.

The rearrangement links TRBV19 to TRBJ2-7; no definite D call. V shed 0 bases and J shed 6 bases, with 9 bases lying between them. This CDR3 contains 13 residues. Germline-derived CDR1 and CDR2 are LNHDA and SQIVND (reference sequence). CDR3 DNA: TGTGCCAGTAGTATAGACAGAAAAGGCGAGCAGTACTTC. Its translation is CASSIDRKGEQYF.

This clonotype was seen just once. V gene TRBV3-1 combines with J gene TRBJ2-2, with 9 positions matching TRBD1. CDR1 is LGHDT, CDR2 YNNKEL, per germline (reference sequence). V lost 3 bases to trimming and J lost 4 bases; unmatched junction nucleotides: 18. The CDR3 spans 20 residues. The CDR3 loop reads CASSQGPGQGKLYGTGELFF. The CDR3 DNA reads as TGTGCCAGCAGCCAGGGACCGGGACAGGGAAAACTTTATGGCACCGGGGAGCTGTTTTTT.